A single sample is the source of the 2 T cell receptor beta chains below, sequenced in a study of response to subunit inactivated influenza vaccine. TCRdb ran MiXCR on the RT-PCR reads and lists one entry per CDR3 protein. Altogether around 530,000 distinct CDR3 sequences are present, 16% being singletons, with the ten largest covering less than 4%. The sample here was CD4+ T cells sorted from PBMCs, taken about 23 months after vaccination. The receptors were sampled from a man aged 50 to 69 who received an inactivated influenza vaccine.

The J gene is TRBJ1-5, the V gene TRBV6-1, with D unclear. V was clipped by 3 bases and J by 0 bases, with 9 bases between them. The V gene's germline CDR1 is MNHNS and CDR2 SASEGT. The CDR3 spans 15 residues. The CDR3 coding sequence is TGTGCCAGCAGTGATTTACGGACTAGCAATCAGCCCCAGCATTTT. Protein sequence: CASSDLRTSNQPQHF.

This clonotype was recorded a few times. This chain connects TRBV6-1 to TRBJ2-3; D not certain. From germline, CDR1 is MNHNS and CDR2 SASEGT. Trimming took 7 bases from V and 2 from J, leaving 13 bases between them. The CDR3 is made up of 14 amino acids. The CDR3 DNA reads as TGTGCCAGCAACGCCCGGGCACACACAGATACGCAGTATTTT. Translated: CASNARAHTDTQYF.